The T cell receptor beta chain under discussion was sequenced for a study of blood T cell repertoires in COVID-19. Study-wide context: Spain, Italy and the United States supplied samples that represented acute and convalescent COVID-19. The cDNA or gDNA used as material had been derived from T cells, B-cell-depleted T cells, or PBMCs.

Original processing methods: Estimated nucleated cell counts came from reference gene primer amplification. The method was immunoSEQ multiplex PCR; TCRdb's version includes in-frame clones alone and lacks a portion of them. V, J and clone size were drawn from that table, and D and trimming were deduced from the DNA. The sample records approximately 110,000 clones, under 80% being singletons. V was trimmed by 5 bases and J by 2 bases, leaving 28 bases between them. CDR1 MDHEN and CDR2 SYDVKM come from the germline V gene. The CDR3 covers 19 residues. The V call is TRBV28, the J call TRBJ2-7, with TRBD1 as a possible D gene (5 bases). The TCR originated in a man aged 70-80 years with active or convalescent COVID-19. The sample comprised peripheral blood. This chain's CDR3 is CASSTPRVHRDHTPYEQYF. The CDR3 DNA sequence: TGTGCCAGCAGTACCCCCAGGGTCCATCGTGACCACACCCCCTACGAGCAGTACTTC.